A selection of T cell receptor beta chains follows, all from one sample in a study of blood T cell repertoires in COVID-19. Sequencing used immunoSEQ multiplex PCR; TCRdb keeps in-frame clones, though not all of them. Here the sample spans 45,000 to 50,000 clones, approximately 86% being singletons. Sequenced sample: peripheral blood. Receptors originate from a man aged 80 or over in a cohort sampled during active COVID-19. Both conserved end residues are part of each CDR3. D genes are given only for firm matches. Where a row states a size, it is once, few, many or the class of an expanded clone; other rows omit it.

CASSLEEGRRNIQYF TRBV5-1 NA NA
CASSSGPGNQPQHF TRBV27 NA NA
CASSLVPEGGNTIYF TRBV5-1 NA NA
CASSRTPGTQYF TRBV25-1 NA NA
CAISSTGQGIYNEQFF TRBV10-3 NA TRBD1
CASKEGNYGYTF TRBV28 NA NA
CASSQAGGHEQYF TRBV3-1/TRBV3-2 NA TRBD2
CASSLEGGNGQPQHF TRBV5-1 NA NA
CASSLASGTGDNYGYTF TRBV27 NA TRBD1
CASSRQGSYEQYF TRBV5-4 once TRBD1
CASSAWDRGRETQYF TRBV14 few TRBD1
CASSERVIQPQHF TRBV6-1 NA NA
CASTETELHNEQFF TRBV11-2 few NA
CASSRSSYEQYF TRBV7-8 NA NA
CASSAVQDRATEAFF TRBV9 NA TRBD1
CAISLPGGGGGAFF TRBV10-3 NA TRBD1
CASHRTVSYEQYF TRBV18 NA NA
CASSVGASGSNQETQYF TRBV9 NA TRBD2
CASSDTHGGYTF TRBV6-4 NA NA
CASSSGQGNTEAFF TRBV7-8 NA TRBD1
CATREIPQISYEQYF TRBV24-1 NA NA
CASSLDGAGTQYF TRBV7-9 NA NA
CASSSEGGSLGYTF TRBV7-2 NA NA
CSVTLGPNTGELFF TRBV29-1 NA NA
CATSRDREFSQHF TRBV15 few TRBD1
CASSYRGSYNSPLHF TRBV6-5 NA NA
CASIYKGVGREQFF TRBV28 NA NA
CASSESAAGNNEQFF TRBV6-1 NA NA
CAWSRLSGNTIYF TRBV30 NA NA
CASSVQGAVEQYF TRBV11-3 once TRBD1
CASSLREDQPQHF TRBV12-3/TRBV12-4 NA NA
CATSAGTGGKETQYF TRBV24-1 NA TRBD1
CASSEDRVRGFSEKLFF TRBV6-1 NA TRBD1
CASSAPSGGAYEQYF TRBV5-1 NA TRBD2
CASSYRTVGINF TRBV5-1 NA NA
CAISGEPSGEAFF TRBV10-3 NA NA
CASSEYPDREYEQYF TRBV6-1 NA TRBD1
CASSSKGLANNEQFF TRBV7-8 NA TRBD2
CASSLRTGSNYGYTF TRBV5-6 once TRBD1
CASSSTGTGSGGELFF TRBV28 once TRBD1
CSVLTGSSYEQYF TRBV29-1 NA NA
CASTSRDRDEQYF TRBV10-2 NA TRBD1
CASRLDRVSTEAFF TRBV5-1 NA TRBD1
CASSALSYGYTF TRBV25-1 NA NA
CASSLARGAAQPQHF TRBV7-2 NA NA
CASSRGTSGYYEQYF TRBV3-1/TRBV3-2 NA TRBD2
CASRGLAGGPRLYNEQFF TRBV27 NA TRBD2
CASMRYADEQYF TRBV2 NA NA
CASSPVLGQGIGYTF TRBV9 NA NA
CASRRLAGGYEQYF TRBV7-2 NA TRBD2
CASSSGILNEQFF TRBV11-1 NA NA
CAWSKIPGRGYTF TRBV30 NA NA
CASSGRNYGYTF TRBV28 once NA
CASSRTGELFF TRBV27 once NA
CASSASGAWEKLFF TRBV25-1 NA NA
CASSVQTGTAYEQYF TRBV9 once TRBD1
CASSLNRLYF TRBV28 few NA
CASSQREVAAGELFF TRBV4-2 NA NA
CATSTSDIPGELFF TRBV15 NA NA